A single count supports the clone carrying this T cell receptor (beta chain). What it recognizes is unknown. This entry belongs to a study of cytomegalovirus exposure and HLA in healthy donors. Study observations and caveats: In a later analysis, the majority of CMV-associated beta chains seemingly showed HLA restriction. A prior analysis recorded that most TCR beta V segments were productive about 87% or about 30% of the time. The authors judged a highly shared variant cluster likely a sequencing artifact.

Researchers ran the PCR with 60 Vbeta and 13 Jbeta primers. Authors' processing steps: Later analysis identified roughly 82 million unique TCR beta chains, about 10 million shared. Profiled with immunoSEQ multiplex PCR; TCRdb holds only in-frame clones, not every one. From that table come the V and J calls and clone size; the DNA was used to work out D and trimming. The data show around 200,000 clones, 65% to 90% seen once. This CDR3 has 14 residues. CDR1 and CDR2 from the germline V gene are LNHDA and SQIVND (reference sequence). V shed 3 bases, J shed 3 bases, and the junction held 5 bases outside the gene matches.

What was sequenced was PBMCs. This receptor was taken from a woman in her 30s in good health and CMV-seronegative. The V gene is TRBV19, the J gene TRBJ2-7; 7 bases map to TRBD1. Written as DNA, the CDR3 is TGTGCCAGTAGTATGGGGACAGCGAGCTACGAGCAGTACTTC. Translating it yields CASSMGTASYEQYF.